One sample yielded the 17 T cell receptor beta chains listed below, sequenced in a study of cytomegalovirus exposure and HLA in healthy donors. Amplification used 60 Vbeta primers and 13 Jbeta primers. Data came from immunoSEQ multiplex PCR; TCRdb stores just in-frame clones and leaves some out. Of around 130,000 clones in the sample, about 74% are singletons; the top ten hold approximately 0.9%. The sequencing input was PBMCs. These receptors were taken from a woman aged 60-75 years in good health and CMV-seronegative.

This chain joins TRBV7-9 and TRBJ1-1; D is unclear. This CDR3 has 11 amino acids. The V gene lost 2 bases and the J gene lost 6 bases, with 4 bases spanning the gap. Germline-derived CDR1 and CDR2 are SEHNR and FQNEAQ (reference sequence). Here the CDR3 reads CASSLISEAFF. Here the CDR3 DNA reads TGTGCCAGCAGCTTAATATCTGAAGCTTTCTTT.

This chain connects TRBV6-1 to TRBJ2-1; 8 positions agree with TRBD2. This CDR3 has 16 amino acids. Trimming removed 4 bases from V and 9 bases from J; junction bases left unmatched: 14. Germline CDR1 reads MNHNS; CDR2 reads SASEGT. The CDR3 here is CASSAGLVGAVGEQFF. The CDR3, as DNA: TGTGCCAGCAGTGCGGGACTAGTGGGCGCCGTCGGTGAGCAGTTCTTC.

This clone was seen only once. The chain combines TRBV5-1 with TRBJ2-7, with 14 bases fitting TRBD2. The length of the CDR3 is 17 residues. Germline V lookup: CDR1 SGHRS, CDR2 YFSETQ. V gave up 4 bases and J gave up 0 bases; unmatched junction bases: 6. This chain's CDR3 is CASSKTSGGASSYEQYF. CDR3 nucleotide sequence: TGCGCCAGCAGCAAGACTAGCGGGGGGGCGAGCTCCTACGAGCAGTACTTC.

This sequence joins TRBV10-1 and TRBJ2-3; 9 nucleotides agree with TRBD1. CDR1 and CDR2 from the germline V gene are WNHNN and SYGVQD (reference sequence). CDR3 length: 15 amino acids. With V trimmed by 7 bases and J by 4 bases, 9 bases remained unmatched. The CDR3 region has the DNA TGCGCCAGCAAACCGGGACAGGGTTTTTCAGATACGCAGTATTTT. Amino acids: CASKPGQGFSDTQYF.

The chain combines TRBV28 with TRBJ2-2; tentatively, D is TRBD2 (6 bases). Trimming took 5 bases from V and 4 from J, leaving 14 bases between them. Germline CDR1 MDHEN, CDR2 SYDVKM. This CDR3 is built from 15 residues. The CDR3 here is CASSTPGVLTGELFF. DNA of the CDR3: TGTGCCAGCAGTACCCCGGGGGTTCTCACCGGGGAGCTGTTTTTT. The entire variable domain, with the rest obtained from reference TRBV28 and TRBJ2-2, is as follows: DVKVTQSSRYLVKRTGEKVFLECVQDMDHENMFWYRQDPGLGLRLIYFSYDVKMKEKGDIPEGYSVSREKKERFSLILESASTNQTSMYLCASSTPGVLTGELFFGEGSRLTVL.

A few counts support this clone. This sequence joins TRBV7-9 and TRBJ1-1; D is perhaps TRBD1 (6 bases). Trimming shortened V by 5 bases and J by 7 bases, and 11 bases separated the two germline ends. This CDR3 spans 12 amino acids. Per germline, CDR1 SEHNR and CDR2 FQNEAQ (reference sequence). The CDR3 nucleotides are TGTGCCAGCAGCCTACAGGGTGGTGAAGCTTTCTTT. Its protein is CASSLQGGEAFF. Full variable domain (missing parts from reference TRBV7-9 and TRBJ1-1): DTGVSQNPRHKITKRGQNVTFRCDPISEHNRLYWYRQTLGQGPEFLTYFQNEAQLEKSRLLSDRFSAERPKGSFSTLEIQRTEQGDSAMYLCASSLQGGEAFFGQGTRLTVV.

J is TRBJ2-4 and V is TRBV6-6, with a weak D call TRBD2 (5 bases). Germline CDR1 and CDR2: MNHNY and SVGAGI (reference sequence). With 10 bases removed from V and 0 bases from J, the gap between germline ends came to 19 bases. The CDR3 covers 16 residues. The chain's CDR3 is CATSNSDGLAKNIQYF. CDR3 in DNA: TGTGCCACCAGCAACTCGGACGGACTAGCCAAAAACATTCAGTACTTC.

The chain joins TRBV5-1 to TRBJ2-1; 12 bases line up with TRBD1. Germline V CDR1 and CDR2: SGHRS, YFSETQ. J was trimmed by 5 bases and V by 7 bases; bases with no gene match: 7. This CDR3 region has 15 residues. The CDR3 bases are TGCGCCAGCGCCGGGACAGGGGGCGATAACAATGAGCAGTTCTTC. Amino acid sequence: CASAGTGGDNNEQFF.

This clone came up a few times. The gene calls are TRBV28 and TRBJ1-1, with D hard to call. The V gene's germline CDR1 is MDHEN and CDR2 SYDVKM. V lost 3 bases to trimming and J lost 3 bases, with 17 bases between them. The length of the CDR3 is 16 residues. The DNA of the CDR3 is TGTGCCAGCAGTTTGAGCGCGGCACCATGGGACACTGAAGCTTTCTTT. It encodes CASSLSAAPWDTEAFF.

This chain uses TRBV28 with TRBJ2-1; TRBD2 matches at 8 bases. Germline assignment: CDR1 MDHEN and CDR2 SYDVKM. V lost 3 bases and J lost 5; bases outside the gene matches: 6. CDR3 length: 15 amino acids. CDR3 loop: CASSFVGRGNNEQFF. DNA of the CDR3: TGTGCCAGCAGTTTTGTCGGGAGGGGAAACAATGAGCAGTTCTTC.

The V and J genes are TRBV5-1 and TRBJ1-2, with TRBD1 as a possible D gene (5 bases). The V gene's germline CDR1 is SGHRS and CDR2 YFSETQ. This CDR3 region has 15 residues. V lost 0 bases, J lost 6 bases, and 15 bases lay in between. CDR3 sequence: CASSLAGRDGNGYTF. The CDR3 nucleotides read TGCGCCAGCAGCTTGGCGGGCAGGGATGGCAATGGCTACACCTTC.

V and J are TRBV27 and TRBJ2-7, with 8 bases identical to TRBD2. Unmatched junction bases numbered 3, after V lost 3 bases and J lost 5 bases. In germline, CDR1 is MNHEY, CDR2 SMNVEV (reference sequence). CDR3 length: 13 residues. CDR3 nucleotides: TGTGCCAGCAGTTTCGGGGGGGTCGACGAGCAGTACTTC. It translates to CASSFGGVDEQYF.

This rearrangement joins TRBV28 to TRBJ2-1; 12 positions match TRBD1. This CDR3 has 15 residues. The V segment lost 6 bases and the J segment 8 bases; nucleotides outside the gene matches: 8. Germline-derived CDR1 and CDR2 are MDHEN and SYDVKM. The CDR3, as DNA: TGTGCCAGCAGACCCCCCGGGACAGGGGGCCATGAGCAGTTCTTC. Amino acid sequence: CASRPPGTGGHEQFF.

The rearrangement uses TRBV15 and TRBJ2-2; the D gene is possibly TRBD2 (6 bases). The germline V and J ends were trimmed by 0 bases and 0 bases, with 8 bases remaining between them. CDR1 and CDR2 (germline): LNHNV, YYDKDF (reference sequence). CDR3 length equals 16 residues. The CDR3 sequence is CATSRDRLANTGELFF. CDR3 nucleotides: TGTGCCACCAGCAGAGATCGACTAGCGAACACCGGGGAGCTGTTTTTT.

This chain connects TRBV7-2 to TRBJ2-1; 10 nucleotides match TRBD2. V was pared by 3 bases and J by 0 bases, with 2 bases of the junction left unmatched. This CDR3 comprises 16 residues. Germline V lookup: CDR1 SGHTA, CDR2 FQGNSA. The CDR3 protein is CASSFSSGSSYNEQFF. As DNA, the CDR3 is TGTGCCAGCAGCTTCTCTAGCGGGAGCTCCTACAATGAGCAGTTCTTC. The complete variable domain, with remaining parts taken from reference TRBV7-2 and TRBJ2-1, reads GAGVSQSPSNKVTEKGKDVELRCDPISGHTALYWYRQSLGQGLEFLIYFQGNSAPDKSGLPSDRFSAERTGGSVSTLTIQRTQQEDSAVYLCASSFSSGSSYNEQFFGPGTRLTVL.

V gene TRBV18 combines with J gene TRBJ2-5, with D possibly TRBD1 on 6 matching bases. Looked up from germline, CDR1 is KGHSH and CDR2 is LQKENI. The ends were cut back, 3 bases at V and 2 bases at J, with 19 bases in the middle. This CDR3 has 17 amino acids. This chain's CDR3 is CASSPQNVQGSQETQYF. The CDR3, as DNA: TGTGCCAGCTCACCTCAAAACGTCCAGGGGAGTCAAGAGACCCAGTACTTC.

The J gene is TRBJ1-5, the V gene TRBV28; D may be TRBD1 (6 bases). The CDR3 totals 14 residues. The germline V gene has CDR1 MDHEN and CDR2 SYDVKM. V lost 4 bases and J lost 7, with 14 bases in between. CDR3 region: CASSYHRDGQPQHF. In DNA form, the CDR3 reads TGTGCCAGCAGTTATCACAGGGACGGCCAGCCCCAGCATTTT.